The entry below gives a single T cell receptor beta chain sequence along with its context. Its antigen remains unidentified. This entry belongs to a study of glioma-infiltrating T cells. Study-level results: A blood CDR3 motif signature was depleted in highly divergent patients. Gliomas, especially low-grade, showed above-expected tissue-blood divergence; non-neoplastic patients showed below.

Amplification of TCR alpha and beta CDR3 regions from RNA used iRepertoire nested multiplex PCR. For one-step reverse transcription and amplification, roughly 100-400 ng of tissue mRNA or PBMC total RNA was used. Via MiXCR, TCRdb re-called the multiplex PCR reads, giving one row per CDR3 protein. The sample lists about 410,000 distinct CDR3 sequences, roughly two fifths occurring once. The sequenced sample was glioma tissue, nonneoplastic brain tissue, or PBMCs (not recorded which). This receptor was identified in a human donor with low-grade glioma or glioblastoma, undergoing nonglioma brain surgery, or in good health (not recorded which).

For the CDR3, the DNA is TGTGCCAGCAGGGCCCAGGGGTTGGCCTACGAGCAGTACTTC. Translated: CASRAQGLAYEQYF. V is TRBV12-3 or TRBV12-4 and J is TRBJ2-7; tentative D call: TRBD1 (6 bases). Trimming removed 6 bases from V and 2 bases from J, with 14 bases in between. The CDR3 runs to 14 residues.